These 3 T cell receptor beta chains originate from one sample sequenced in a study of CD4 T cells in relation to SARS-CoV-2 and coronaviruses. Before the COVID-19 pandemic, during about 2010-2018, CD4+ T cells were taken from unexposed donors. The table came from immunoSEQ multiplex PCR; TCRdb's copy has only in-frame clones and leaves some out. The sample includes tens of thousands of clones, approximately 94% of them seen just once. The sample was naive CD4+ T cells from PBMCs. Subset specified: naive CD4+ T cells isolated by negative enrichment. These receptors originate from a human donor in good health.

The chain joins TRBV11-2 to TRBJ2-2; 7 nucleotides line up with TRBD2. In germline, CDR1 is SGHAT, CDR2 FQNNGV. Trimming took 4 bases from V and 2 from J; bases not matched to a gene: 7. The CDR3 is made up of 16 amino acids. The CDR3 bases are TGTGCCAGCAGCTCCCGACTAGCTGGAAACACCGGGGAGCTGTTTTTT. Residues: CASSSRLAGNTGELFF.

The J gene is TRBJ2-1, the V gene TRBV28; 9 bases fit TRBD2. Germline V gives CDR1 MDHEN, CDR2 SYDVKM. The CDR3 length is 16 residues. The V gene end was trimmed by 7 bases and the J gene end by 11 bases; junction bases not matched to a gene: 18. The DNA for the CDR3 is TGTGCCAGCACACCCGCTAGGGGGCTAGCGGGAACGAAGCAGTTCTTC. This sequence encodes CASTPARGLAGTKQFF.

CDR3 coding DNA: TGTGCCAGTAGTAGCCTGACTAGCGGGAATGACAATGAGCAGTTCTTC. It codes for CASSSLTSGNDNEQFF. The rearrangement joins TRBV19 to TRBJ2-1, with 11 bases matching TRBD2. Germline CDR1 is LNHDA and CDR2 is SQIVND (reference sequence). V gave up 4 bases and J gave up 5 bases; unmatched junction bases: 7. The CDR3 is 16 residues long.